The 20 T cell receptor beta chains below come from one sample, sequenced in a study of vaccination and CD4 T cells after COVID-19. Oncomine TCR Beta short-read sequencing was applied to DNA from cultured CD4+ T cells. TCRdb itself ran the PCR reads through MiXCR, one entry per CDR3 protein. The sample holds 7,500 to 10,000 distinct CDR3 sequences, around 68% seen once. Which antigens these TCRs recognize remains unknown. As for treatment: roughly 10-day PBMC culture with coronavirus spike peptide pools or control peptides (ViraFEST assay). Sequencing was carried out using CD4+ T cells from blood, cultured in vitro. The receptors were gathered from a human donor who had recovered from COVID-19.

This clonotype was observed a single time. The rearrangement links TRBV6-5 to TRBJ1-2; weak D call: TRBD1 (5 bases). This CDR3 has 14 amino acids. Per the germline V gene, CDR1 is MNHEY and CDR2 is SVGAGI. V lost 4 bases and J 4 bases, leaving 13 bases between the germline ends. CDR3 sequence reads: CASSSMTVPYGYTF. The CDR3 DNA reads TGTGCCAGCAGTTCTATGACAGTTCCCTATGGCTACACCTTC.

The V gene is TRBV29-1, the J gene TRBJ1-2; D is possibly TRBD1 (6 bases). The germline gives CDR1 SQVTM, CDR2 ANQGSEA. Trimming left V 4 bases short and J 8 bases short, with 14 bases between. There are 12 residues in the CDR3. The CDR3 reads CSVVQGYEGYTF. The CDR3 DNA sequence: TGCAGCGTTGTCCAGGGGTACGAAGGCTACACCTTC.

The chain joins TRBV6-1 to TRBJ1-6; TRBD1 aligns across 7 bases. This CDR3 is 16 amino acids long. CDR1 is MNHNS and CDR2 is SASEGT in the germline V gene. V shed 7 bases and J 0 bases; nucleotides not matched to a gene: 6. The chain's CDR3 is CASTWDSSSYNSPLHF. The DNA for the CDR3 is TGTGCCAGCACCTGGGACAGCAGCTCCTATAATTCACCCCTCCACTTT.

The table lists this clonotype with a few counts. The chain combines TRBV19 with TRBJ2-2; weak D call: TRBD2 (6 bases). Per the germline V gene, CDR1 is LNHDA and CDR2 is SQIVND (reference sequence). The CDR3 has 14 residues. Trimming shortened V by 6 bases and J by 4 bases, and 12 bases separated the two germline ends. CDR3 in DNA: TGTGCCAGTAGATCCGGGGGTGGCACCGGGGAGCTGTTTTTT. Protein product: CASRSGGGTGELFF.

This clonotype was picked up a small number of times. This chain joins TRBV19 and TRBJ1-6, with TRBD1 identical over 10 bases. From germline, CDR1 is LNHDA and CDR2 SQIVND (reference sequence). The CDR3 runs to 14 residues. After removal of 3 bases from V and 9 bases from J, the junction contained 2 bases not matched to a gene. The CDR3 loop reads CASSIGTGVSPLHF. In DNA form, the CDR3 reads TGTGCCAGTAGTATCGGGACAGGGGTTTCACCCCTCCACTTT.

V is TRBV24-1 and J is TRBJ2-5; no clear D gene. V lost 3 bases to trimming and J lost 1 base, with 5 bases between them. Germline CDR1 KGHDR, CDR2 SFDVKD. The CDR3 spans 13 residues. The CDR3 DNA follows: TGTGCCACCAGTGATGGCCTCCAAGAGACCCAGTACTTC. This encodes CATSDGLQETQYF.

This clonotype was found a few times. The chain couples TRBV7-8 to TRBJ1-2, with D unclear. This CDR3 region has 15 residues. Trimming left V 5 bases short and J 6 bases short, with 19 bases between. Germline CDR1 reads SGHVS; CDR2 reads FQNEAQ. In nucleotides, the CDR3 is TGTGCCAGCAGCCCCACCCGGGGATTGGGGAATGGCTACACCTTC. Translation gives CASSPTRGLGNGYTF.

CDR3 bases: TGCGCCAGCAGCTTGGGCGACGGTTCACCCCTCCACTTT. Its protein is CASSLGDGSPLHF. V usage is TRBV5-1 and J usage is TRBJ1-6; D gene uncertain. Trimming removed 0 bases from V and 9 bases from J, with 7 bases in between. Germline V gives CDR1 SGHRS, CDR2 YFSETQ. There are 13 residues in the CDR3.

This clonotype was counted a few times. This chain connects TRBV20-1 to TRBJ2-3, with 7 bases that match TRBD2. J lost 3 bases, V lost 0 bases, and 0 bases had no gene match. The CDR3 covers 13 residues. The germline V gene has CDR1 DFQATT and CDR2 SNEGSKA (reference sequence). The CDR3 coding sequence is TGCAGTGCTAGAGAAGCGGGGACAGATACGCAGTATTTT. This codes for CSAREAGTDTQYF.

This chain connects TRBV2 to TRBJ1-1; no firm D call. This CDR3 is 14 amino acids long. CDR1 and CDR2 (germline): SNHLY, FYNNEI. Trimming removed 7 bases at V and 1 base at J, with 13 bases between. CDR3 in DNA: TGTGCCAGCATGGGAACAGCCACGAACACTGAAGCTTTCTTT. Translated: CASMGTATNTEAFF. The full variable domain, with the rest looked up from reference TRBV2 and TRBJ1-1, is EPEVTQTPSHQVTQMGQEVILRCVPISNHLYFYWYRQILGQKVEFLVSFYNNEISEKSEIFDDQFSVERPDGSNFTLKIRSTKLEDSAMYFCASMGTATNTEAFFGQGTRLTVV.

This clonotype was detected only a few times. The CDR3: CAISNGQGAGELFF. CDR3 DNA: TGTGCCATCAGTAACGGACAGGGTGCCGGGGAGCTGTTTTTT. This chain uses TRBV10-3 with TRBJ2-2; 8 bases agree with TRBD1. Germline V lookup: CDR1 ENHRY, CDR2 SYGVKD. J lost 6 bases, V lost 5 bases, and 5 bases had no gene match. The CDR3 length is 14 residues.

The CDR3 DNA reads as TGTGCCAGCAGCCCCTCGACGGGGGCCACGGGACGCGAGCAGTACTTC. This codes for CASSPSTGATGREQYF. This chain links TRBV6-1 with TRBJ2-7; D possibly uses TRBD1 or TRBD2 (6 bases each). Germline-derived CDR1 and CDR2 are MNHNS and SASEGT. The germline V and J ends were trimmed by 6 bases and 6 bases, with 24 bases remaining between them. The CDR3 spans 16 residues.

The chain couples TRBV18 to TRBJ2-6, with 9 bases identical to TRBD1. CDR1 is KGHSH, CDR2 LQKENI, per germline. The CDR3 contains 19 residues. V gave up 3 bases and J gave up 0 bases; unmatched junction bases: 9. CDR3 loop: CASSPADRGTASGANVLTF. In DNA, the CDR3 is TGTGCCAGCTCACCGGCGGACAGGGGAACAGCCTCTGGGGCCAACGTCCTGACTTTC.

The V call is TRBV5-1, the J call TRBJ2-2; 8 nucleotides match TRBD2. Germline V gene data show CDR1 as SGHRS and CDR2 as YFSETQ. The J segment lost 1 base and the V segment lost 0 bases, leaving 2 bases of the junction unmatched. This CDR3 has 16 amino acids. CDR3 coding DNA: TGCGCCAGCAGCTTGGTGCTAGCGGGGAACACCGGGGAGCTGTTTTTT. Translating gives CASSLVLAGNTGELFF.

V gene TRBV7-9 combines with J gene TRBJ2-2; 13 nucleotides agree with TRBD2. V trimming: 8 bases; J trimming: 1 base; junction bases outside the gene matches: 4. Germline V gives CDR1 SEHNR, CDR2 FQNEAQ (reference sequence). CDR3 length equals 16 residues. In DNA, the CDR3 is TGTGCCAGCTCTACTAGCGGGAGGGGGAACACCGGGGAGCTGTTTTTT. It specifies CASSTSGRGNTGELFF. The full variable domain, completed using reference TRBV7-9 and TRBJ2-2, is DTGVSQNPRHKITKRGQNVTFRCDPISEHNRLYWYRQTLGQGPEFLTYFQNEAQLEKSRLLSDRFSAERPKGSFSTLEIQRTEQGDSAMYLCASSTSGRGNTGELFFGEGSRLTVL.

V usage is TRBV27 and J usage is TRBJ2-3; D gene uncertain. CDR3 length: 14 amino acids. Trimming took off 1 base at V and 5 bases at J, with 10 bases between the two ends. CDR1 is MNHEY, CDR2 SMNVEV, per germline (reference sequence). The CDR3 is CASSLFPSRDTQYF. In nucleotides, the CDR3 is TGTGCCAGCAGTTTATTCCCCTCTCGAGATACGCAGTATTTT.

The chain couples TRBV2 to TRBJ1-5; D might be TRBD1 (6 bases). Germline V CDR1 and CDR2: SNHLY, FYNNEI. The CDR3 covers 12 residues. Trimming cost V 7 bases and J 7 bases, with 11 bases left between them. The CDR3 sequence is CASTEGGQPQHF. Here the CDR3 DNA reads TGTGCCAGCACCGAAGGGGGGCAGCCCCAGCATTTT.

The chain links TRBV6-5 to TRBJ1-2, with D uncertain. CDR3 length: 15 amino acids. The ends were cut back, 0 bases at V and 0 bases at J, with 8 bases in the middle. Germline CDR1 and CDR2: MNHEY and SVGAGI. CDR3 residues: CASSYSTQTNYGYTF. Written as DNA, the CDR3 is TGTGCCAGCAGTTACTCGACGCAAACTAACTATGGCTACACCTTC.

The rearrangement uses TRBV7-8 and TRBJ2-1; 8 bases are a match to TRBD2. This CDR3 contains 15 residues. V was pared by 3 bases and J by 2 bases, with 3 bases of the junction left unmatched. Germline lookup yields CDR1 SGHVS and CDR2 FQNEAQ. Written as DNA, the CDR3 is TGTGCCAGCAGCTTTAGCGGGACTCCCTACAATGAGCAGTTCTTC. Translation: CASSFSGTPYNEQFF.

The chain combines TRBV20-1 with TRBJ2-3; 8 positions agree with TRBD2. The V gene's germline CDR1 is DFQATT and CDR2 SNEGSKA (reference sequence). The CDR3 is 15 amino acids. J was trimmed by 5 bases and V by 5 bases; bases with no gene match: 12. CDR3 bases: TGCAGTGCTCGGCCGGAAGCGGGAGCTGAAGATACGCAGTATTTT. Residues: CSARPEAGAEDTQYF.